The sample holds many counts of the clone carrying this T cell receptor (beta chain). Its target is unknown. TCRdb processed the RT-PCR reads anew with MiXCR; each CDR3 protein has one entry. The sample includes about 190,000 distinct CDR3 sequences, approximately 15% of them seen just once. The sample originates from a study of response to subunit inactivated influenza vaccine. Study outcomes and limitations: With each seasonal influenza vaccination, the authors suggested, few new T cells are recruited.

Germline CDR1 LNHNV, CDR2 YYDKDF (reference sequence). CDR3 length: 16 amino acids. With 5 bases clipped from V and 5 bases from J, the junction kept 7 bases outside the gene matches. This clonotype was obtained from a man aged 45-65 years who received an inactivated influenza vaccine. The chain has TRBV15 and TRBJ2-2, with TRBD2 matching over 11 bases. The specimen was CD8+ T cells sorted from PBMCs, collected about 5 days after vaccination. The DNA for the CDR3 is TGTGCCACCAGCGAAGGGACTAGCGGCCAAACCGGGGAGCTGTTTTTT. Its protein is CATSEGTSGQTGELFF.